The 31 T cell receptor beta chains below were found in one sample sequenced in a study of shared clonotypes between healthy human individuals. Profiled with immunoSEQ multiplex PCR; TCRdb holds only in-frame clones, not every one. The sample carries fewer than 400,000 clones, about 74% recorded once. The sequenced sample consisted of memory CD4+ T cells sorted from blood. Subset defined: CD45RA-negative fraction. Receptors originate from a man aged 25 to 40 in good health.

For the CDR3, the DNA is TGTGCCGGACGGCTAGCGGACAGCACAGATACGCAGTATTTT. Its translation is CAGRLADSTDTQYF. The chain links TRBV6-1 to TRBJ2-3; 7 bases align to TRBD2. CDR3 length equals 14 residues. CDR1 MNHNS and CDR2 SASEGT come from the germline V gene. J lost 0 bases, V lost 11 bases, and 8 bases had no gene match.

The V gene is TRBV7-2, the J gene TRBJ2-7, with D unclear. This CDR3 is built from 14 residues. Trimming shortened V by 5 bases and J by 3 bases, and 14 bases separated the two germline ends. Germline CDR1 SGHTA, CDR2 FQGNSA. DNA for the CDR3: TGTGCCAGCAGCCCGATGTGGACGGGCTACGAGCAGTACTTC. It codes for CASSPMWTGYEQYF. Full variable domain (rest looked up from reference TRBV7-2 and TRBJ2-7): GAGVSQSPSNKVTEKGKDVELRCDPISGHTALYWYRQSLGQGLEFLIYFQGNSAPDKSGLPSDRFSAERTGGSVSTLTIQRTQQEDSAVYLCASSPMWTGYEQYFGPGTRLTVT.

The chain recombines TRBV9 with TRBJ2-4; D unresolved. This CDR3 is built from 14 residues. The germline V and J ends were trimmed by 0 bases and 8 bases, with 12 bases remaining between them. Looked up from germline, CDR1 is SGDLS and CDR2 is YYNGEE. In DNA form, the CDR3 reads TGTGCCAGCAGCGTAGACAAGGGTCGGGACATTCAGTACTTC. The encoded protein is CASSVDKGRDIQYF. The whole variable domain, remainder taken from reference TRBV9 and TRBJ2-4, is DSGVTQTPKHLITATGQRVTLRCSPRSGDLSVYWYQQSLDQGLQFLIQYYNGEERAKGNILERFSAQQFPDLHSELNLSSLELGDSALYFCASSVDKGRDIQYFGAGTRLSVL.

Only a few counts were recorded for this clone. This chain connects TRBV14 to TRBJ2-2, with D hard to call. Germline V gene sequence: CDR1 SGHDN, CDR2 FVKESK. This CDR3 comprises 12 residues. The V gene lost 6 bases and the J gene lost 7 bases, with 9 bases spanning the gap. The CDR3 DNA reads as TGTGCCAGCAGTTGGACGGACGGGGAGCTGTTTTTT. This sequence encodes CASSWTDGELFF. The full variable domain, in which reference TRBV14 and TRBJ2-2 provide the parts outside the CDR3, is EAGVTQFPSHSVIEKGQTVTLRCDPISGHDNLYWYRRVMGKEIKFLLHFVKESKQDESGMPNNRFLAERTGGTYSTLKVQPAELEDSGVYFCASSWTDGELFFGEGSRLTVL.

The CDR3 DNA reads TGTGCCAGCAGCTTATTTAGCGGGCGATCCTACGAGCAGTACTTC. This translates into CASSLFSGRSYEQYF. The V call is TRBV7-9, the J call TRBJ2-7; 7 nucleotides agree with TRBD2. Looked up from germline, CDR1 is SEHNR and CDR2 is FQNEAQ (reference sequence). V lost 2 bases and J lost 1; bases outside the gene matches: 5. The CDR3 extends over 15 amino acids.

The CDR3 here is CASSEYGGGPAAGELFF. The CDR3 nucleotides are TGTGCCAGCAGTGAATACGGGGGAGGGCCGGCGGCCGGGGAGCTGTTTTTT. The rearrangement joins TRBV25-1 to TRBJ2-2, with 7 bases that match TRBD2. Germline V CDR1 and CDR2: MGHDK, SYGVNS. V was clipped by 0 bases and J by 6 bases; unmatched bases: 10. The CDR3 loop spans 17 amino acids.

The chain recombines TRBV7-3 with TRBJ2-7; TRBD2 is a possible D gene (6 bases). V was cut by 2 bases and J by 2 bases, with 13 bases left in between. In germline, CDR1 is SGHTA, CDR2 FQGTGA. This CDR3 has 15 residues. The CDR3 protein is CASSLQAGTTYEQYF. The CDR3 DNA sequence: TGTGCCAGCAGCTTACAAGCGGGCACCACCTACGAGCAGTACTTC.

The J gene is TRBJ2-1, the V gene TRBV5-1, with 9 bases that match TRBD1. This CDR3 is 16 amino acids long. V gave up 1 base and J gave up 4 bases; unmatched junction bases: 6. Germline assignment: CDR1 SGHRS and CDR2 YFSETQ. Here the CDR3 reads CASSLIMGQGYNEQFF. The CDR3 nucleotides read TGCGCCAGCAGCTTGATAATGGGACAGGGATACAATGAGCAGTTCTTC.

CDR3 nucleotide sequence: TGTGCCAGCAGCCCCTTTCACCCGACTAGCGGGCACTACGAGCAGTACTTC. As protein: CASSPFHPTSGHYEQYF. The gene calls are TRBV14 and TRBJ2-7; 10 positions match TRBD2. The V gene's germline CDR1 is SGHDN and CDR2 FVKESK. Unmatched junction bases numbered 12, after V lost 4 bases and J lost 3 bases. The CDR3 spans 17 residues. Full variable domain (missing parts from reference TRBV14 and TRBJ2-7): EAGVTQFPSHSVIEKGQTVTLRCDPISGHDNLYWYRRVMGKEIKFLLHFVKESKQDESGMPNNRFLAERTGGTYSTLKVQPAELEDSGVYFCASSPFHPTSGHYEQYFGPGTRLTVT.

The chain uses TRBV14 and TRBJ1-1; 8 positions agree with TRBD1. Germline V gene sequence: CDR1 SGHDN, CDR2 FVKESK. The CDR3 is 13 residues long. V was clipped by 10 bases and J by 4 bases; unmatched bases: 8. The CDR3 protein is CATQDRDRTEAFF. The CDR3 nucleotides read TGTGCCACCCAGGACAGGGATCGCACTGAAGCTTTCTTT.

The chain has TRBV7-6 and TRBJ2-2; the D gene is possibly TRBD1 (5 bases). The CDR3 totals 16 residues. Trimming took off 2 bases at V and 0 bases at J, with 10 bases between the two ends. Germline loops: CDR1 SGHVS, CDR2 FNYEAQ. CDR3 region: CASSLTDRTNTGELFF. The CDR3 nucleotides are TGTGCCAGCAGCTTAACCGACAGAACGAACACCGGGGAGCTGTTTTTT.

Remarks on this clone: A much larger clone lies one base from this, so it may be a read error. The CDR3 nucleotides read TGTGCCAGCAGAGTAGCGGGAGGGAGCACAGATACGCAGTATTTT. Encoded protein: CASRVAGGSTDTQYF. The chain links TRBV6-5 to TRBJ2-3, with 11 bases that match TRBD2. The J segment lost 0 bases and the V segment lost 6 bases, leaving 2 bases of the junction unmatched. Germline values: CDR1 MNHEY, CDR2 SVGAGI. The CDR3 extends over 15 amino acids.

This chain links TRBV5-1 with TRBJ2-3; 8 bases agree with TRBD1. Germline lookup yields CDR1 SGHRS and CDR2 YFSETQ. V trimming: 4 bases; J trimming: 5 bases; junction bases outside the gene matches: 6. This CDR3 has 14 residues. CDR3 nucleotides: TGCGCCAGCAGCCCTGGACAGGGCTTAGATACGCAGTATTTT. This encodes CASSPGQGLDTQYF.

This clone was found a few times. The chain joins TRBV2 to TRBJ1-1; D gene unclear. Between the trimmed V and J ends, which lost 2 bases and 4 bases, there was a span of 5 bases. Germline assignment: CDR1 SNHLY and CDR2 FYNNEI. The CDR3 consists of 12 residues. The CDR3 DNA reads as TGTGCCAGCAGTGAAAGCCGCACTGAAGCTTTCTTT. Protein: CASSESRTEAFF.

V and J are TRBV10-1 and TRBJ1-5; D not resolved. Germline V lookup: CDR1 WNHNN, CDR2 SYGVQD (reference sequence). Trimming removed 3 bases from V and 5 bases from J, with 8 bases in between. The CDR3 is made up of 13 amino acids. DNA for the CDR3: TGCGCCAGCAGTGAAGGTGTGCATCAGCCCCAGCATTTT. Translated: CASSEGVHQPQHF.

The CDR3 region is CASSTGGGPYEQYF. The CDR3 nucleotides are TGTGCCAGCAGCACCGGGGGCGGTCCCTACGAGCAGTACTTC. This chain joins TRBV6-1 and TRBJ2-7; D may be TRBD1 or TRBD2 (6 bases each). The germline gives CDR1 MNHNS, CDR2 SASEGT. The V end lost 6 bases, the J end lost 2 bases, and 14 bases lay between the germline ends. The CDR3 consists of 14 residues.

This chain connects TRBV9 to TRBJ1-1; 7 bases align to TRBD1. Germline values: CDR1 SGDLS, CDR2 YYNGEE. Unmatched junction bases numbered 11, after V lost 0 bases and J lost 3 bases. The CDR3 is 17 residues long. CDR3: CASSVDPPTGLDTEAFF. The CDR3 region has the DNA TGTGCCAGCAGCGTAGACCCACCGACAGGGCTTGACACTGAAGCTTTCTTT.

This clone has a single count. V usage is TRBV7-8 and J usage is TRBJ2-2, with TRBD2 as a possible D gene (6 bases). The CDR3 runs 17 residues. Trimming removed 1 base from V and 4 bases from J, with 16 bases in between. The germline gives CDR1 SGHVS, CDR2 FQNEAQ. CDR3 residues: CASSLEAAGIGTGELFF. CDR3 DNA sequence: TGTGCCAGCAGCTTAGAGGCGGCGGGAATCGGCACCGGGGAGCTGTTTTTT. Full variable domain (remainder filled in from reference TRBV7-8 and TRBJ2-2): GAGVSQSPRYKVAKRGQDVALRCDPISGHVSLFWYQQALGQGPEFLTYFQNEAQLDKSGLPSDRFFAERPEGSVSTLKIQRTQQEDSAVYLCASSLEAAGIGTGELFFGEGSRLTVL.

At least ten counts were recorded for this clone. V usage is TRBV7-8 and J usage is TRBJ2-1; 8 nucleotides line up with TRBD2. The V and J ends lost 5 bases and 4 bases, in that order; junction bases with no gene match: 10. Looked up from germline, CDR1 is SGHVS and CDR2 is FQNEAQ. CDR3 length: 16 amino acids. The CDR3 sequence is CASSDVTGTRYNEQFF. The DNA of the CDR3 is TGTGCCAGCAGCGACGTCACCGGGACTAGGTACAATGAGCAGTTCTTC.

This clone was seen a single time. The CDR3 loop reads CASSLQGAAGATDTQYF. The CDR3 DNA sequence: TGTGCCAGTAGTCTCCAGGGGGCGGCGGGAGCAACAGATACGCAGTATTTT. This chain links TRBV19 with TRBJ2-3; the D gene is possibly TRBD1 (8 bases). Per germline, CDR1 LNHDA and CDR2 SQIVND (reference sequence). V was shortened by 5 bases and J by 3 bases, with 21 bases between the two germline ends. This CDR3 spans 17 amino acids.

J is TRBJ2-3 and V is TRBV5-4; 8 nucleotides agree with TRBD2. The length of the CDR3 is 16 residues. From germline, CDR1 is SGHNT and CDR2 YYREEE (reference sequence). J gave up 2 bases and V 4 bases, and 9 bases lay outside the gene matches. CDR3 loop: CASSTGGSGPTDTQYF. In DNA, the CDR3 is TGTGCCAGCAGCACGGGGGGGTCGGGACCCACAGATACGCAGTATTTT.

This chain connects TRBV5-4 to TRBJ2-2; the D gene is possibly TRBD2 (5 bases). V was pared by 3 bases and J by 0 bases, with 12 bases between. This CDR3 is 16 amino acids long. Germline CDR1 SGHNT, CDR2 YYREEE (reference sequence). The CDR3 nucleotides are TGTGCCAGCAGCTACGGCGGGCCGACGAACACCGGGGAGCTGTTTTTT. Its translation is CASSYGGPTNTGELFF.

This chain's CDR3 is CASRGLDLSTDTQYF. The CDR3 bases are TGTGCCAGCAGGGGACTAGATCTTAGCACAGATACGCAGTATTTT. J is TRBJ2-3 and V is TRBV2, with 8 bases identical to TRBD2. The V gene end was trimmed by 6 bases and the J gene end by 0 bases; junction bases not matched to a gene: 5. This CDR3 region has 15 residues. Germline-derived CDR1 and CDR2 are SNHLY and FYNNEI.

This clone was detected only a few times. The chain combines TRBV10-2 with TRBJ1-6, with D perhaps matching TRBD1 (5 bases). The germline V gene has CDR1 WSHSY and CDR2 SAAADI. V was shortened by 2 bases and J by 9 bases, with 11 bases between the two germline ends. This CDR3 comprises 14 residues. The chain's CDR3 is CASSEGQGSSPLHF. The CDR3 bases are TGCGCCAGCAGTGAGGGGCAGGGTAGTTCACCCCTCCACTTT.

This clone came up a few times. The chain uses TRBV30 and TRBJ1-5; D gene ambiguous. V was trimmed by 1 base and J by 3 bases, leaving 10 bases between them. The CDR3 loop spans 14 amino acids. Germline V gene data show CDR1 as GTSNPN and CDR2 as SVGIG (reference sequence). The CDR3: CAWSGVGNNQPQHF. The CDR3 coding sequence is TGTGCCTGGAGTGGCGTAGGTAACAATCAGCCCCAGCATTTT.

The rearrangement joins TRBV7-8 to TRBJ2-2, with 9 bases that match TRBD2. This CDR3 region has 16 residues. CDR1 is SGHVS and CDR2 is FQNEAQ in the germline V gene. The ends lost 8 bases at V and 2 bases at J; junction bases unmatched: 9. This CDR3 is CASPQTSGLNTGELFF. The CDR3 nucleotides read TGTGCCAGCCCACAAACTAGCGGGCTTAACACCGGGGAGCTGTTTTTT.

As DNA, the CDR3 is TGTGCCAGCAGCCACAGGATTGGATTTTTGAACACTGAAGCTTTCTTT. Amino acid sequence: CASSHRIGFLNTEAFF. This chain joins TRBV14 and TRBJ1-1; D uncertain. The CDR3 loop spans 16 amino acids. Germline V gene sequence: CDR1 SGHDN, CDR2 FVKESK. Trimming took off 3 bases at V and 0 bases at J, with 14 bases between the two ends.

The genes are TRBV6-4 and TRBJ1-2; 9 nucleotides align to TRBD1. Looked up from germline, CDR1 is MRHNA and CDR2 is SNTAGT. CDR3 size: 13 residues. V lost 5 bases, J lost 4 bases, and 2 bases stayed unmatched. CDR3 DNA sequence: TGTGCCAGCAGTTCGGACAGGGGCTATGGCTACACCTTC. Encoded protein: CASSSDRGYGYTF.

V and J are TRBV18 and TRBJ2-1, with 9 bases that match TRBD2. V was clipped by 3 bases and J by 12 bases; unmatched bases: 9. The CDR3 is 14 residues long. Germline CDR1 is KGHSH and CDR2 is LQKENI. The CDR3 sequence is CASSPVAGEVGQFF. CDR3 nucleotides: TGTGCCAGCTCACCCGTAGCGGGAGAGGTGGGGCAGTTCTTC.

The chain carries TRBV10-3 and TRBJ2-3; D could derive from TRBD1 or TRBD2 (6 bases each). Germline values: CDR1 ENHRY, CDR2 SYGVKD. This CDR3 comprises 16 residues. Trimming pared 0 bases from V and 3 bases from J, leaving 13 bases between. The chain's CDR3 is CAISESNRGGTDTQYF. The CDR3 region has the DNA TGTGCCATCAGTGAGTCGAACAGAGGGGGGACAGATACGCAGTATTTT.

This clone was seen once. The junction departs from the called germline gene at one end, perhaps through a read error. The chain recombines TRBV7-2 with TRBJ1-1, with D possibly being TRBD1 (5 bases). Germline V gene data show CDR1 as SGHTA and CDR2 as FQGNSA. This CDR3 has 13 residues. The CDR3 sequence: CASSLDQGSEAFF. DNA of the CDR3: TGTGCCAGCAGTTTAGATCAGGGATCTGAAGCTTTCTTT.